This T cell receptor beta chain was documented in a study of response to subunit inactivated influenza vaccine. Study observations and caveats: There was a suggestion from the authors that each seasonal influenza vaccination recruits few new T cells.

A note on this clonotype: Its antigen is currently unknown.

TCRdb passed the RT-PCR reads through MiXCR, listing each CDR3 protein once. This sample has about 500,000 distinct CDR3 sequences; 16% occur once, and the top ten carry 2.5% to 3.5%. Germline assignment: CDR1 SGHAT and CDR2 FQNNGV. The V gene end was trimmed by 5 bases and the J gene end by 4 bases; junction bases not matched to a gene: 6. This CDR3 spans 15 amino acids. V is TRBV11-2 and J is TRBJ2-7, with TRBD2 matching over 12 bases. This TCR derives from a man between 45 and 75 years old who received an inactivated influenza vaccine. This sample comprised CD4+ T cells sorted from PBMCs, obtained roughly 24 months after vaccination. In DNA, the CDR3 is TGTGCCAGCAGCAAAGGACTAGCGGGACCATACGAGCAGTACTTC. Amino acid sequence: CASSKGLAGPYEQYF.